The 9 T cell receptor beta chains in this list originate from one sample, sequenced in a study of T cell responses to AZD1222 COVID-19 vaccine. This table comes from immunoSEQ multiplex PCR, and its TCRdb copy is limited to in-frame clones, with some not included. The data show about 80,000 clones, 75% to 90% seen once. Source: peripheral blood, taken on day 0 of AZD1222 vaccination. The receptors here all came from an adult in good health.

The J gene is TRBJ1-2, the V gene TRBV15, with TRBD1 matching over 11 bases. CDR3 length: 14 amino acids. The germline CDR1 and CDR2 sequences are LNHNV and YYDKDF (reference sequence). Unmatched junction bases numbered 7, after V lost 5 bases and J lost 8 bases. This CDR3 is CATSPGQGAWGYTF. DNA for the CDR3: TGTGCCACCAGCCCTGGACAGGGGGCGTGGGGCTACACCTTC.

CDR3 loop: CASSQTDGAGGSGGYEQYF. The CDR3 DNA is TGTGCCAGCAGCCAGACGGACGGAGCGGGAGGCAGCGGGGGCTACGAGCAGTACTTC. The chain has TRBV3-1 (or the pseudogene TRBV3-2) and TRBJ2-7; TRBD2 agrees at 9 bases. CDR3 length equals 19 residues. CDR1 LGHDT and CDR2 YNNKEL come from the germline V gene (reference sequence). V shed 3 bases, J shed 3 bases, and the junction held 18 bases outside the gene matches.

V gene TRBV10-3 combines with J gene TRBJ1-2; TRBD1 aligns across 9 bases. This CDR3 has 14 residues. Unmatched junction bases numbered 2, after V lost 0 bases and J lost 6 bases. Germline V gene lookup returns CDR1 ENHRY and CDR2 SYGVKD. CDR3 sequence: CAISESGQGNGYTF. The CDR3 DNA follows: TGTGCCATCAGTGAGTCGGGACAGGGAAATGGCTACACCTTC.

The J gene is TRBJ2-4, the V gene TRBV18; D uncertain. The V and J ends lost 2 bases and 0 bases respectively, with 11 bases between them. The CDR3 consists of 16 residues. Germline lookup yields CDR1 KGHSH and CDR2 LQKENI. CDR3 sequence reads: CASSPISPIAKNIQYF. The CDR3 coding sequence is TGTGCCAGCTCACCAATAAGTCCCATAGCCAAAAACATTCAGTACTTC.

This rearrangement joins TRBV6-5 to TRBJ1-4; no definite D call. V lost 0 bases, J lost 7 bases, and 15 bases lay in between. Germline V lookup: CDR1 MNHEY, CDR2 SVGAGI. The CDR3 is made up of 16 amino acids. The CDR3 coding sequence is TGTGCCAGCAGTTACTCTGCTTGGGGTCGTGCTGAAAAACTGTTTTTT. It yields the protein CASSYSAWGRAEKLFF.

The J gene is TRBJ1-4, the V gene TRBV28; maybe TRBD1 (5 bases). Germline CDR1 MDHEN, CDR2 SYDVKM. The CDR3 loop spans 15 amino acids. V lost 8 bases to trimming and J lost 2 bases, with 15 bases between them. CDR3: CASLSFKGTNEKLFF. Here the CDR3 DNA reads TGTGCCAGCCTCAGTTTTAAGGGGACTAATGAAAAACTGTTTTTT. The variable domain in full, completed from reference TRBV28 and TRBJ1-4, reads DVKVTQSSRYLVKRTGEKVFLECVQDMDHENMFWYRQDPGLGLRLIYFSYDVKMKEKGDIPEGYSVSREKKERFSLILESASTNQTSMYLCASLSFKGTNEKLFFGSGTQLSVL.

The chain employs TRBV7-3 and TRBJ2-1; 9 nucleotides agree with TRBD2. The junction had 14 bases not matched to a gene; V was cut back by 5 bases and J by 9 bases. Looked up from germline, CDR1 is SGHTA and CDR2 is FQGTGA. This CDR3 comprises 16 residues. The chain's CDR3 is CASSLSGAGGSSEQFF. Written as DNA, the CDR3 is TGTGCCAGCAGCCTAAGTGGAGCGGGAGGTAGTAGTGAGCAGTTCTTC.

This clone was observed a few times. This sequence joins TRBV7-2 and TRBJ2-3; 9 bases are shared with TRBD2. From germline, CDR1 is SGHTA and CDR2 FQGNSA. After removal of 2 bases from V and 5 bases from J, the junction contained 5 bases not matched to a gene. The CDR3 has 15 residues. Here the CDR3 reads CASSLPTSGVDTQYF. As DNA, the CDR3 is TGTGCCAGCAGCTTACCGACTAGCGGTGTAGATACGCAGTATTTT.

V usage is TRBV7-7 and J usage is TRBJ2-1; D perhaps matches TRBD1 (5 bases). The ends were cut back, 5 bases at V and 7 bases at J, with 9 bases in the middle. This CDR3 comprises 12 residues. Germline V gene sequence: CDR1 SSHAT, CDR2 FNYEAQ (reference sequence). The CDR3 loop is CASSPDRNEQFF. The CDR3 DNA reads as TGTGCCAGCAGCCCCGACAGAAATGAGCAGTTCTTC. Full variable domain (remainder filled in from reference TRBV7-7 and TRBJ2-1): GAGVSQSPRYKVTKRGQDVTLRCDPISSHATLYWYQQALGQGPEFLTYFNYEAQPDKSGLPSDRFSAERPEGSISTLTIQRTEQRDSAMYRCASSPDRNEQFFGPGTRLTVL.